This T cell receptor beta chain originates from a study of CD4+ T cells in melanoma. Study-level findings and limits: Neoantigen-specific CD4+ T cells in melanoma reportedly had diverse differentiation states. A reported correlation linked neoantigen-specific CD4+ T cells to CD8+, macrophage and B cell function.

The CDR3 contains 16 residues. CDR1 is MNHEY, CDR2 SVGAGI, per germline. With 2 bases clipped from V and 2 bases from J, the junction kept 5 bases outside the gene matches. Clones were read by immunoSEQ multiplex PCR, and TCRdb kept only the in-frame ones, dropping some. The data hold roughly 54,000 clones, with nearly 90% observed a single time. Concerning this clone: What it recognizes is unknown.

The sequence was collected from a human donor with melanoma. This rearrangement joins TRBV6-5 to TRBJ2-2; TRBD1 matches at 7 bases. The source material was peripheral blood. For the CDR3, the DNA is TGTGCCAGCAGTTACGGGGCAGGGGGTAACACCGGGGAGCTGTTTTTT. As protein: CASSYGAGGNTGELFF.